The 26 T cell receptor beta chains below all came from one sample that was sequenced in a study of cytomegalovirus exposure and HLA in healthy donors (dated by TCRdb to about 2017). The library was built by means of the immunoSEQ multiplex PCR assay. For the multiplex PCR, a mixture combining 60 forward primers for TCR Vbeta segments and 13 reverse primers for TCR Jbeta segments was used. TCRdb mirrors the immuneACCESS table, restricted to in-frame sequences. Some clones are absent from its copies; in checked studies, under half trace to an unresolved V gene, and the reason for the others is unknown. This sample is represented by about 80,000 clones; approximately 60% of them were singletons. In total, the top ten clones hold roughly 4% of the sample. Sequences were obtained from PBMCs. These receptors were taken from a male donor in good health and CMV-seropositive.

The chain couples TRBV7-9 to TRBJ2-5; D not resolved. CDR1 and CDR2 (germline): SEHNR, FQNEAQ (reference sequence). The CDR3 length is 12 residues. Trimming pared 8 bases from V and 6 bases from J, leaving 13 bases between. For the CDR3, the DNA is TGTGCCAGCGACTCCCCGAGAAAGACCCAGTACTTC. This codes for CASDSPRKTQYF.

V gene TRBV6-6 combines with J gene TRBJ2-7; maybe TRBD1 (6 bases). The length of the CDR3 is 14 residues. Trimming cost V 6 bases and J 0 bases, with 12 bases left between them. Germline V gives CDR1 MNHNY, CDR2 SVGAGI (reference sequence). CDR3: CASRRTASSYEQYF. The CDR3 DNA reads as TGTGCCAGCAGGCGGACAGCCAGCTCCTACGAGCAGTACTTC.

The chain has TRBV4-1 and TRBJ2-5, with D perhaps TRBD1 (5 bases). The CDR3 spans 13 residues. Between the trimmed V and J ends, which lost 5 bases and 1 base, there was a span of 8 bases. Per germline, CDR1 MGHRA and CDR2 YSYEKL. For the CDR3, the DNA is TGCGCCAGCAGCTGGACACTCCAAGAGACCCAGTACTTC. Translation gives CASSWTLQETQYF.

This clone was counted once. This chain joins TRBV5-1 and TRBJ2-1, with a weak D call TRBD2 (6 bases). The CDR3 spans 16 residues. Germline CDR1 and CDR2: SGHRS and YFSETQ. V was shortened by 4 bases and J by 3 bases, with 17 bases between the two germline ends. CDR3: CASSPGVGVVYNEQFF. The CDR3 DNA reads TGCGCCAGCAGCCCGGGGGTCGGGGTAGTCTACAATGAGCAGTTCTTC. Combining the CDR3 with reference TRBV5-1 and TRBJ2-1 gives the whole variable domain KAGVTQTPRYLIKTRGQQVTLSCSPISGHRSVSWYQQTPGQGLQFLFEYFSETQRNKGNFPGRFSGRQFSNSRSEMNVSTLELGDSALYLCASSPGVGVVYNEQFFGPGTRLTVL.

V gene TRBV28 combines with J gene TRBJ2-7; 9 bases match TRBD2. V dropped 10 bases and J dropped 8; count of bases not matched to a gene: 9. CDR3 size: 12 residues. Germline V gene data show CDR1 as MDHEN and CDR2 as SYDVKM. DNA of the CDR3: TGTGCCACCAGGACTAGCGATAGGAAGCAGTACTTC. Translating gives CATRTSDRKQYF.

The genes are TRBV5-4 and TRBJ1-1; weak D call: TRBD1 (6 bases). Germline V CDR1 and CDR2: SGHNT, YYREEE (reference sequence). The germline V and J ends were trimmed by 0 bases and 5 bases, with 14 bases remaining between them. The CDR3 is made up of 15 amino acids. CDR3 nucleotides: TGTGCCAGCAGCTTGGCCTCTGAGGGGGGGACTGAAGCTTTCTTT. Encoded protein: CASSLASEGGTEAFF.

The DNA of the CDR3 is TGCAGTGTCTCGGGGGATCAGCCCCAGCATTTT. This gives the protein CSVSGDQPQHF. The chain recombines TRBV20-1 with TRBJ1-5, with D possibly being TRBD1 (5 bases). Trimming pared 7 bases from V and 5 bases from J, leaving 9 bases between. The CDR3 is made up of 11 amino acids. Germline loops: CDR1 DFQATT, CDR2 SNEGSKA (reference sequence).

The chain is built from TRBV11-2 and TRBJ1-2, with TRBD1 matching 8 bases. Losses at the gene ends were 0 bases for V and 7 bases for J; bases not matched to a gene: 7. The CDR3 sequence is 15 residues long. Germline V gene lookup returns CDR1 SGHAT and CDR2 FQNNGV. The CDR3: CASSLEGTGRGGYTF. In nucleotides, the CDR3 is TGTGCCAGCAGCTTAGAAGGGACAGGAAGAGGTGGCTACACCTTC.

The rearrangement joins TRBV18 to TRBJ2-5; no definite D call. Germline values: CDR1 KGHSH, CDR2 LQKENI. The CDR3 runs to 12 residues. V was clipped by 5 bases and J by 5 bases, with 9 bases between them. The CDR3 is CASSLSSETQYF. The CDR3 nucleotides are TGTGCCAGCTCATTGAGTTCGGAGACCCAGTACTTC.

The chain recombines TRBV5-5 with TRBJ1-2; TRBD1 might be the D (6 bases). The CDR3 runs 14 residues. Germline assignment: CDR1 SGHKS and CDR2 YYEKEE (reference sequence). V shed 2 bases and J shed 4 bases, with 12 bases lying between them. CDR3 in amino acids: CASSLLQGGYGYTF. The CDR3 region has the DNA TGTGCCAGCAGCTTACTACAGGGTGGCTATGGCTACACCTTC.

In this sample, this clone turned up once. The rearrangement uses TRBV9 and TRBJ1-6, with D tentatively TRBD1 (6 bases). V gave up 3 bases and J gave up 7 bases, with 11 bases separating them. Germline CDR1 SGDLS, CDR2 YYNGEE. There are 14 residues in the CDR3. This CDR3 is CASSASGDNSPLHF. The CDR3 bases are TGTGCCAGCAGCGCCTCAGGGGACAATTCACCCCTCCACTTT.

There are a few counts of this clone. The gene calls are TRBV10-3 and TRBJ2-7; 7 positions agree with TRBD1. The V segment lost 4 bases and the J segment 3 bases; nucleotides outside the gene matches: 0. CDR3 length: 12 amino acids. Germline CDR1 is ENHRY and CDR2 is SYGVKD. CDR3 sequence: CAISGDSYEQYF. The CDR3 DNA reads TGTGCCATCAGTGGGGACAGCTACGAGCAGTACTTC.

The J gene is TRBJ1-6, the V gene TRBV11-3; D unclear. With 5 bases removed from V and 0 bases from J, the gap between germline ends came to 17 bases. This CDR3 is 18 amino acids long. From germline, CDR1 is SGHNT and CDR2 YENEEA. The CDR3 DNA reads TGTGCCAGCAGCGGCCGGGATAGAAGTAGCTCCTATAATTCACCCCTCCACTTT. It encodes CASSGRDRSSSYNSPLHF.

CDR3: CASSHRQGNTGELFF. CDR3 nucleotides: TGTGCCAGCAGTCACCGACAGGGTAATACCGGGGAGCTGTTTTTT. V usage is TRBV6-5 and J usage is TRBJ2-2; 7 nucleotides line up with TRBD1. The V segment lost 5 bases and the J segment 5 bases; nucleotides outside the gene matches: 8. CDR1 is MNHEY, CDR2 SVGAGI, per germline. This CDR3 is built from 15 residues.

The chain is built from TRBV28 and TRBJ1-2; D is possibly TRBD1 (5 bases). CDR1 and CDR2 (germline): MDHEN, SYDVKM. With 2 bases removed from V and 10 bases from J, the gap between germline ends came to 11 bases. This CDR3 is built from 12 residues. Here the CDR3 DNA reads TGTGCCAGCAGTTTAGGGCTGACAGACTACACCTTC. The encoded protein is CASSLGLTDYTF.

This clone was seen more than once but under ten times. The rearrangement links TRBV5-4 to TRBJ2-1; 13 bases are a match to TRBD2. V trimming: 2 bases; J trimming: 7 bases; junction bases outside the gene matches: 9. This CDR3 is built from 17 residues. Germline V CDR1 and CDR2: SGHNT, YYREEE (reference sequence). CDR3 sequence: CASSFLTSGRSGNEQFF. The CDR3 DNA follows: TGTGCCAGCAGCTTCCTGACTAGCGGGAGGTCTGGGAATGAGCAGTTCTTC.

This chain joins TRBV15 and TRBJ1-1; 8 bases align to TRBD1. CDR3 length equals 16 residues. V gave up 0 bases and J gave up 6 bases; unmatched junction bases: 9. The germline V gene encodes CDR1 LNHNV and CDR2 YYDKDF (reference sequence). CDR3 in DNA: TGTGCCACCAGCAGAGAGGAGGTCAGGGGGCAAGCTGAAGCTTTCTTT. Translation gives CATSREEVRGQAEAFF. The full variable domain, completed using reference TRBV15 and TRBJ1-1, is DAMVIQNPRYQVTQFGKPVTLSCSQTLNHNVMYWYQQKSSQAPKLLFHYYDKDFNNEADTPDNFQSRRPNTSFCFLDIRSPGLGDTAMYLCATSREEVRGQAEAFFGQGTRLTVV.

This clone showed up just a few times. This sequence joins TRBV2 and TRBJ2-7; the D gene is possibly TRBD2 (6 bases). V was clipped by 6 bases and J by 7 bases, with 16 bases between them. The CDR3 is 13 residues long. CDR1 and CDR2 (germline): SNHLY, FYNNEI. The CDR3 DNA reads TGTGCCAGCAGCCAGGAGGGCCTAGGAGAGCAGTACTTC. Protein: CASSQEGLGEQYF.

CDR3 DNA: TGTGCCAGTAGTAATGGCGGGAGGAGCACCGGGGAGCTGTTTTTT. Translated: CASSNGGRSTGELFF. V gene TRBV19 combines with J gene TRBJ2-2; 8 nucleotides line up with TRBD2. CDR3 length equals 15 residues. Germline trimming cut 4 bases from V and 4 bases from J; bases unmatched to any gene: 5. Germline-derived CDR1 and CDR2 are LNHDA and SQIVND (reference sequence).

The rearrangement uses TRBV7-8 and TRBJ2-3; weak D call: TRBD1 (6 bases). CDR3 length equals 15 residues. The ends were cut back, 5 bases at V and 2 bases at J, with 14 bases in the middle. The germline V gene encodes CDR1 SGHVS and CDR2 FQNEAQ. The CDR3, as DNA: TGTGCCAGCAGCGGGCAGGGGCAGTTCACAGATACGCAGTATTTT. This codes for CASSGQGQFTDTQYF.

The rearrangement joins TRBV5-1 to TRBJ2-5, with D possibly matching TRBD2 (7 bases). Looked up from germline, CDR1 is SGHRS and CDR2 is YFSETQ. There are 16 residues in the CDR3. The germline V and J ends were trimmed by 3 bases and 4 bases, with 19 bases remaining between them. The CDR3 DNA follows: TGCGCCAGCAGCTATCTGGGGGGGGCGCGGGGAGAGACCCAGTACTTC. This translates into CASSYLGGARGETQYF. Full variable domain (outside the CDR3, taken from reference TRBV5-1 and TRBJ2-5): KAGVTQTPRYLIKTRGQQVTLSCSPISGHRSVSWYQQTPGQGLQFLFEYFSETQRNKGNFPGRFSGRQFSNSRSEMNVSTLELGDSALYLCASSYLGGARGETQYFGPGTRLLVL.

The rearrangement uses TRBV15 and TRBJ1-3, with TRBD1 matching over 8 bases. The germline gives CDR1 LNHNV, CDR2 YYDKDF (reference sequence). The CDR3 covers 15 residues. Unmatched junction bases numbered 3, after V lost 3 bases and J lost 2 bases. CDR3 sequence (DNA): TGTGCCACCAGCAGGGCGACAGGGGCTGGAAACACCATATATTTT. Translation: CATSRATGAGNTIYF.

This clone was picked up one time. In the same sample, other DNA sequences code for this CDR3. The chain is built from TRBV14 and TRBJ1-1; D gene uncertain. Looked up from germline, CDR1 is SGHDN and CDR2 is FVKESK. V was shortened by 3 bases and J by 3 bases, with 5 bases between the two germline ends. The CDR3 is 12 amino acids. The CDR3 sequence: CASSQAYTEAFF. For the CDR3, the DNA is TGTGCCAGCAGCCAGGCCTACACTGAAGCTTTCTTT. The full variable domain, completed using reference TRBV14 and TRBJ1-1, is EAGVTQFPSHSVIEKGQTVTLRCDPISGHDNLYWYRRVMGKEIKFLLHFVKESKQDESGMPNNRFLAERTGGTYSTLKVQPAELEDSGVYFCASSQAYTEAFFGQGTRLTVV.

The chain has TRBV15 and TRBJ1-4; possibly TRBD1 for D (6 bases). The CDR3 extends over 16 amino acids. Germline CDR1 and CDR2: LNHNV and YYDKDF (reference sequence). Trimming cost V 1 base and J 2 bases, with 11 bases left between them. The CDR3 reads CATSRGQGSTNEKLFF. DNA for the CDR3: TGTGCCACCAGCAGAGGTCAGGGGAGCACTAATGAAAAACTGTTTTTT. The whole variable domain, remainder taken from reference TRBV15 and TRBJ1-4, is DAMVIQNPRYQVTQFGKPVTLSCSQTLNHNVMYWYQQKSSQAPKLLFHYYDKDFNNEADTPDNFQSRRPNTSFCFLDIRSPGLGDTAMYLCATSRGQGSTNEKLFFGSGTQLSVL.

This clone has more than one count but fewer than ten. This chain links TRBV5-1 with TRBJ1-1; 8 bases line up with TRBD1. This CDR3 region has 14 residues. V lost 4 bases, J lost 5 bases, and 7 bases stayed unmatched. Germline loops: CDR1 SGHRS, CDR2 YFSETQ. CDR3 sequence (DNA): TGCGCCAGCAGCCGGACAGGGTTTGAAACTGAAGCTTTCTTT. Amino acids: CASSRTGFETEAFF.

The V gene is TRBV6-1, the J gene TRBJ1-1; unclear D gene. Trimming removed 1 base at V and 2 bases at J, with 8 bases between. Germline V gives CDR1 MNHNS, CDR2 SASEGT. The CDR3 is 14 amino acids. The CDR3: CASSEVQLNTEAFF. The CDR3 DNA reads as TGTGCCAGCAGTGAAGTACAGCTTAACACTGAAGCTTTCTTT.